Shown below are 8 T cell receptor beta chains from a single sample sequenced in a study of sequential checkpoint blockade in melanoma. The treatment: randomized to nivolumab then ipilimumab (arm A) or the reverse (arm B). Clones were sequenced by immunoSEQ multiplex PCR, and TCRdb holds only the in-frame ones, with some missing. The repertoire consists of about 37,000 clones, with 84% occurring once and the leading ten covering around 5.1%. The material was CD8+ T cells sorted from blood (inferred from file names), obtained from a patient given nivolumab and ipilimumab in sequence. Receptors originate from a human donor with melanoma.

J is TRBJ2-7 and V is TRBV2, with a weak D call TRBD1 (6 bases). V was pared by 6 bases and J by 5 bases, with 14 bases between. The CDR3 has 13 amino acids. Germline CDR1 reads SNHLY; CDR2 reads FYNNEI. Written as DNA, the CDR3 is TGTGCCAGCAGCCGACAGGTTATCGACGAGCAGTACTTC. As protein: CASSRQVIDEQYF.

V is TRBV11-1 and J is TRBJ1-2, with D possibly being TRBD1 (6 bases). CDR3 size: 13 residues. Between the trimmed V and J ends, which lost 2 bases and 6 bases, there was a span of 10 bases. Germline V gives CDR1 SGHAT, CDR2 FQDESV (reference sequence). The CDR3 sequence is CASSLTGMDGYTF. CDR3 coding DNA: TGTGCCAGCAGCTTAACAGGGATGGATGGCTACACCTTC.

V usage is TRBV9 and J usage is TRBJ2-2; no clear D gene. Trimming took 3 bases from V and 1 from J, leaving 4 bases between them. This CDR3 contains 13 residues. Germline V lookup: CDR1 SGDLS, CDR2 YYNGEE. The CDR3 sequence is CASSAENTGELFF. For the CDR3, the DNA is TGTGCCAGCAGCGCAGAGAACACCGGGGAGCTGTTTTTT.

This chain joins TRBV13 and TRBJ2-5; 8 bases line up with TRBD2. The DNA end is more similar to TRBJ2-7, so the J call may be wrong. Germline values: CDR1 PRHDT, CDR2 FYEKMQ (reference sequence). This CDR3 comprises 13 residues. CDR3 sequence reads: CASSAGGIYEQYF. The DNA of the CDR3 is TGTGCCAGCAGCGCGGGGGGAATCTACGAGCAGTACTTC.

J is TRBJ1-4 and V is TRBV7-8; D is perhaps TRBD1 (5 bases). V was cut by 7 bases and J by 4 bases, with 13 bases left in between. Germline loops: CDR1 SGHVS, CDR2 FQNEAQ. The CDR3 covers 14 residues. The CDR3 region is CASTDRGFNEKLFF. In DNA, the CDR3 is TGTGCCAGCACAGACCGGGGGTTTAATGAAAAACTGTTTTTT.

The rearrangement uses TRBV7-6 and TRBJ2-7; D remains ambiguous. Germline V gene lookup returns CDR1 SGHVS and CDR2 FNYEAQ. V lost 0 bases and J 6 bases, leaving 15 bases between the germline ends. This CDR3 has 15 residues. In DNA, the CDR3 is TGTGCCAGCAGCTTAGCTCACGACTTAGGCTCCGAGCAGTACTTC. Protein product: CASSLAHDLGSEQYF.

This clone was picked up one time. The chain uses TRBV5-1 and TRBJ2-7; D gene unclear. The CDR3 contains 12 residues. Germline-derived CDR1 and CDR2 are SGHRS and YFSETQ. V shed 0 bases and J shed 6 bases, with 7 bases lying between them. CDR3 amino acids: CASSLADSEQYF. DNA for the CDR3: TGCGCCAGCAGCTTGGCAGATTCCGAGCAGTACTTC.

The chain is built from TRBV6-5 and TRBJ1-5; 7 bases are shared with TRBD1. This CDR3 contains 14 residues. V lost 5 bases, J lost 6 bases, and 7 bases stayed unmatched. Germline V lookup: CDR1 MNHEY, CDR2 SVGAGI. CDR3 loop: CASSPGTAVQPQHF. The CDR3 coding sequence is TGTGCCAGCAGTCCCGGGACAGCGGTTCAGCCCCAGCATTTT.